Given below is one TCR beta chain in context. Its antigen is still unknown. The CDR3 spans 20 residues. Germline V gene data show CDR1 as LGHNA and CDR2 as YNFKEQ. V trimming: 1 base; J trimming: 4 bases; junction bases outside the gene matches: 20. The data stem from a study of post-analysis software for immune sequencing data. Tagging with unique molecular identifiers was a feature of the TCR beta cDNA libraries. A population of about 0.95 to 10 million T cells gave rise to roughly 500,000 cDNA molecules. TCRdb reanalysed the PCR reads using MiXCR and keeps one entry per CDR3 protein. The sample contains 750,000 to 950,000 distinct CDR3 sequences, roughly 46% of which appear only once. The study, taken as a whole, reports: With TRBV5-6, TRBV5-1 and TRBV20-1 included, several TRBV segments were more frequent in patients than in controls. Relative to controls, patients with multiple sclerosis showed significantly lower normalized Chao1 diversity.

The chain carries TRBV4-2 and TRBJ2-3; 7 bases align to TRBD1. This receptor was obtained from a girl aged 10 to 17 with multiple sclerosis. Sequences were obtained from blood. CDR3 protein: CASSQVSRGGVGSAADTQYF. In DNA, the CDR3 is TGTGCCAGCAGCCAAGTGAGCCGAGGGGGCGTTGGCTCCGCAGCAGATACGCAGTATTTT.